Listed below are T cell receptor beta chains from one sample, sequenced in a study of T cells in Graves' hyperthyroidism and ophthalmopathy. TCRdb re-called the multiplex PCR reads through MiXCR, storing one row per CDR3 protein. The top ten clones hold about 3.7% of a sample with a few hundred thousand distinct CDR3 sequences, about a fifth of them seen once. Sequences were obtained from blood. These TCRs come from a woman aged 18-29 years with Graves' hyperthyroidism. The CDR3 runs from the conserved cysteine through the conserved F or W. A D gene is named only where the DNA matches it firmly. Size tells how often a clone was seen (once, few, many) or the class of an expanded clone, and some rows leave it out.

>TRBD2|many|TRBJ2-5|TRBV12-3/TRBV12-4
TGTGCCAGCAGGGGACTAGCGGGGGGGATGGAGACCCAGTACTTC
CASRGLAGGMETQYF
>.|.|TRBJ1-1|TRBV12-3/TRBV12-4
TGTGCCAGCAGTCCCAGGGGAGAAGCTTTCTTT
CASSPRGEAFF
>.|many|TRBJ1-1|TRBV7-2
TGTGCCAGCAGCTTGTATGGGGGAATGGACACTGAAGCTTTCTTT
CASSLYGGMDTEAFF
>.|many|TRBJ1-1|TRBV30
TGTGCCTGGATAACGAGGGGTGAGAACACTGAAGCTTTCTTT
CAWITRGENTEAFF
>.|.|TRBJ1-1|TRBV6-1
TGTGCCAGCAGTGAAGCGCGGGGGTTTGGGAACACTGAAGCTTTCTTT
CASSEARGFGNTEAFF
>.|.|TRBJ2-4|TRBV28
TGTGCCAGCAGTTCCCGCCCCTGGCAGGTCGTGGCCAAAAACATTCAGTACTTC
CASSSRPWQVVAKNIQYF
>.|few|TRBJ2-7|TRBV11-1
TGTGCCAACAGCTCTACAGGGGAGCAGTACTTC
CANSSTGEQYF
>.|many|TRBJ2-5|TRBV28
TGTGCCAGCAGTTCCTCGACAGGATTAGAGACCCAGTACTTC
CASSSSTGLETQYF
>.|.|TRBJ1-6|TRBV24-1
TGTGCCACCAGTGATGAAGCGAACTATAATTCACCCCTCCACTTT
CATSDEANYNSPLHF
>.|.|TRBJ2-2|TRBV11-3
TGTGCCAGCAGCGCCACGAGAGGCGGGGAGCTGTTTTTT
CASSATRGGELFF
>TRBD1|many|TRBJ1-1|TRBV5-1
TGCGCCAGCAGCTCGGACAGGCGCCCCACTGAAGCTTTCTTT
CASSSDRRPTEAFF
>TRBD1|many|TRBJ2-2|TRBV12-3/TRBV12-4
TGTGCCAGCAGTTCAGGCAGGGGGAGCGACGGCACCGGGGAGCTGTTTTTT
CASSSGRGSDGTGELFF
>TRBD1|many|TRBJ2-7|TRBV6-5
TGTGCCAGCAGCTACCGGGACAGGAGCTCCTACGAGCAGTACTTC
CASSYRDRSSYEQYF
>TRBD1|.|TRBJ2-7|TRBV12-3/TRBV12-4
TGTGCCAGCAGTTTATTGGGACAGGGTGGGCAGTACTTC
CASSLLGQGGQYF